The source of this T cell receptor beta chain is a study of cytomegalovirus exposure and HLA in healthy donors. Study background: Of 300 to 500 genotyped donors, 81% grouped in the Caucasian-associated ancestry cluster.

Study-level results: TCR beta chains numbering some 160 were designated cytomegalovirus-associated. Donors belonging to an Asian-associated ancestry cluster reportedly showed fewer N-insertions in productive TCRs than the approximately 670-donor mean, according to what a later analysis found. A classifier reportedly called cytomegalovirus status with high sensitivity and specificity.

Deletions cut 7 bases from V and 6 bases from J, with 18 bases between. In germline, CDR1 is SNHLY, CDR2 FYNNEI. This CDR3 contains 15 residues. For this clone: Antigen specificity is unknown.

This PCR relied on a set of 60 Vbeta primers and 13 Jbeta primers. The assay was immunoSEQ multiplex PCR, and TCRdb's table has in-frame clones only and misses some. The sample yields about 160,000 clones, more than 65% seen once. The V and J genes are TRBV2 and TRBJ2-2; D is perhaps TRBD2 (6 bases). What was sequenced was PBMCs. This clonotype originated in a man aged 45-65 years in good health and CMV-seropositive. CDR3 residues: CASTKESGRAGELFF. DNA of the CDR3: TGTGCCAGCACCAAAGAGAGCGGGCGGGCCGGGGAGCTGTTTTTT. Based on the CDR3 plus reference TRBV2 and TRBJ2-2, the full variable domain is EPEVTQTPSHQVTQMGQEVILRCVPISNHLYFYWYRQILGQKVEFLVSFYNNEISEKSEIFDDQFSVERPDGSNFTLKIRSTKLEDSAMYFCASTKESGRAGELFFGEGSRLTVL.